This T cell receptor beta chain is drawn from a study of glioma-infiltrating T cells. Study-wide points: Only very few CDR3 sequences appeared in both tissue and blood. Non-neoplastic patients had below-expected tissue-blood divergence, while all gliomas exceeded expectation.

The iRepertoire nested amplicon-rescue multiplex PCR amplified TCR alpha and beta CDR3s from RNA. For one-step reverse transcription and amplification, 100-400 ng of tissue mRNA or PBMC total RNA was used. TCRdb reprocessed the multiplex PCR reads via MiXCR and lists one record per CDR3 protein. The sample comprises over 120,000 distinct CDR3 sequences, approximately 39% of which are singletons, and roughly 20% rests with the top ten. Trimming pared 4 bases from V and 0 bases from J, leaving 11 bases between. Germline V gives CDR1 MNHNS, CDR2 SASEGT. The CDR3 consists of 15 residues. This clonotype showed up just a few times. No antigen is known for it.

The sample comprised glioma tissue, nonneoplastic brain tissue, or PBMCs (not recorded which). This receptor was identified in a human donor with low-grade glioma or glioblastoma, undergoing nonglioma brain surgery, or in good health (not recorded which). This chain uses TRBV6-1 with TRBJ2-3; a weak D match, TRBD1 (5 bases). In DNA, the CDR3 is TGTGCCAGCAGTGCTGGGGCACTCAGCACAGATACGCAGTATTTT. It is translated as CASSAGALSTDTQYF.